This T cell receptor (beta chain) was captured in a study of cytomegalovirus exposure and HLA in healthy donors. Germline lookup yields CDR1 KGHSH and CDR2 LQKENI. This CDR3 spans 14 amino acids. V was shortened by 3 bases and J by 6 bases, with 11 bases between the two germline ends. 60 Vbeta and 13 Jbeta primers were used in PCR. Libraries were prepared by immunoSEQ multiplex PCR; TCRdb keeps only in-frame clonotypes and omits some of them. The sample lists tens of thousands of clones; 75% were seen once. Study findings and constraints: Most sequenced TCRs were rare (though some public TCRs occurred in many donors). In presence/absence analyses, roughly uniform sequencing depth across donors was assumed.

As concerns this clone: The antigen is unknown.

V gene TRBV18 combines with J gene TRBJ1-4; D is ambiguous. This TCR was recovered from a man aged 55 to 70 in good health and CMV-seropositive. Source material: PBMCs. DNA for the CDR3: TGTGCCAGCTCACCGATTCAGTCCGATGAAAAACTGTTTTTT. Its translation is CASSPIQSDEKLFF.